A single sample is the source of the 5 T cell receptor beta chains below, sequenced in a study of molecular identifiers for immune sequencing clone quantification. TCRdb reprocessed the PCR reads via MiXCR and lists one record per CDR3 protein. The sample shows hundreds of thousands of distinct CDR3 sequences, about 25% of them seen only once. What was sequenced was naive CD8+ T cells from blood, with Jurkat cell RNA spiked in. Subset: FACS-sorted CD8+CD4-CCR7+CD45RA+ naive T cells. The receptors derive from a human donor in good health. Some libraries in this study had Jurkat cell RNA spiked in.

Note on this clonotype: A much larger clone differs from this one at a single base, so this may be a read error. The CDR3 sequence: CASGLEEGWNTEAFF. CDR3 nucleotide sequence: TGTGCCAGCGGTTTAGAAGAGGGGTGGAACACTGAAGCTTTCTTT. The chain uses TRBV12-3 or TRBV12-4 and TRBJ1-1; the D gene is possibly TRBD1 (5 bases). The CDR3 is 15 amino acids.

Concerning this clonotype: A much larger clone differs by one base, so this may be a read error. The V gene is TRBV20-1, the J gene TRBJ2-5, with TRBD1 matching over 9 bases. This CDR3 has 14 amino acids. Germline lookup yields CDR1 DFQATT and CDR2 SNEGSKA (reference sequence). V shed 3 bases, J shed 7 bases, and the junction held 9 bases outside the gene matches. This chain's CDR3 is CSASGTGYRATQYF. CDR3 DNA: TGCAGTGCTAGCGGGACAGGGTATCGAGCGACCCAGTACTTC.

Concerning this clonotype itself: Given the absence of the conserved phenylalanine or tryptophan at the CDR3 end, a read error is likely. V gene TRBV20-1 combines with J gene TRBJ1-2, with D perhaps TRBD1 (5 bases). CDR1 DFQATT and CDR2 SNEGSKA come from the germline V gene (reference sequence). The CDR3 spans 13 residues. Trimming left V 0 bases short and J 4 bases short, with 9 bases between. DNA for the CDR3: TGCAGTGCTAGAGAGAGGGGAATCTATGGCTACACCCTC. Protein sequence: CSARERGIYGYTL.

This clonotype has a single count. Since a much larger clone is just one base distant, this may be a read error. V is TRBV3-1 and J is TRBJ1-6; TRBD1 might be the D (6 bases). The germline gives CDR1 LGHDT, CDR2 YNNKEL (reference sequence). The CDR3 has 15 amino acids. This chain's CDR3 is CASSHEGQSNSPLQF. Here the CDR3 DNA reads TGTGCCAGCAGCCACGAAGGACAGAGCAATTCACCCCTCCAATTT.

There are a few counts of this clonotype. The chain uses TRBV19 and TRBJ2-6; unclear D gene. The CDR3 extends over 14 amino acids. CDR1 and CDR2 (germline): LNHDA, SQIVND (reference sequence). Trimming left V 9 bases short and J 0 bases short, with 9 bases between. DNA of the CDR3: TGTGCCAGCGAACTGGACTCTGGGGCCAACGTCCTGACTTTC. Amino acids: CASELDSGANVLTF.